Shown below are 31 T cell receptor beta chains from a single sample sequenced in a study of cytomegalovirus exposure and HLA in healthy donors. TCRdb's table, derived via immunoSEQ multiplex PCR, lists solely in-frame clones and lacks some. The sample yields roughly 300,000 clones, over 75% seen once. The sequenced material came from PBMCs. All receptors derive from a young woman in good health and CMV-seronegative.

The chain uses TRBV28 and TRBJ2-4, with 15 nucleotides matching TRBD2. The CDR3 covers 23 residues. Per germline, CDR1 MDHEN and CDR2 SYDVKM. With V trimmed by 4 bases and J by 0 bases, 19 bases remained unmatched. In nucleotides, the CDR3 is TGTGCCAGCAGTTCAAGTACCGGACTAGCGGGAGGGCCCGATTTCCTAGCCAAAAACATTCAGTACTTC. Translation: CASSSSTGLAGGPDFLAKNIQYF.

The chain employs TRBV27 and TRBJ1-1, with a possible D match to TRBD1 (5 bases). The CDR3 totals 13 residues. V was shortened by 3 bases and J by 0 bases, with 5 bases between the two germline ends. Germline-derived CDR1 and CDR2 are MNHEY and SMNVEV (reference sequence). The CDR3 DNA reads TGTGCCAGCAGTTTGACAGTGAACACTGAAGCTTTCTTT. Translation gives CASSLTVNTEAFF.

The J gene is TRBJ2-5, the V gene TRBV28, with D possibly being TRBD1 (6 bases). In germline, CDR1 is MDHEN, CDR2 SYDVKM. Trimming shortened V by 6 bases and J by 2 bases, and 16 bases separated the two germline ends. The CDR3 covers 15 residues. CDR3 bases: TGTGCCAGCAGGAGACCCGGGACACCTCAAGAGACCCAGTACTTC. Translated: CASRRPGTPQETQYF.

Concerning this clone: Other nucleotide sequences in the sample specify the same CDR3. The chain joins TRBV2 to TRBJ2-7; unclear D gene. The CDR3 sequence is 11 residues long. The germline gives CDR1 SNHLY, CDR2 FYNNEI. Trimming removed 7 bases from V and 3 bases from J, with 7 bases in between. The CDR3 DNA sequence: TGTGCCAGCACACTTTTCTACGAGCAGTACTTC. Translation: CASTLFYEQYF.

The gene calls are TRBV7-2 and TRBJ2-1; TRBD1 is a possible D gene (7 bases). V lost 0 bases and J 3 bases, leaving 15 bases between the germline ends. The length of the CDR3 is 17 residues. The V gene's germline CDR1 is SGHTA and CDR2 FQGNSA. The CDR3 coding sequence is TGTGCCAGCAGCTTAGCGCCGGCAGGGGGACTCTACAATGAGCAGTTCTTC. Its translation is CASSLAPAGGLYNEQFF.

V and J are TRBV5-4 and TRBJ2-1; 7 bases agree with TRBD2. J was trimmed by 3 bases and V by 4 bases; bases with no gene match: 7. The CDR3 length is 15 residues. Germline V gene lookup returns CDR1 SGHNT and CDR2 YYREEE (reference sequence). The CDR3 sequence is CASSIGTILYNEQFF. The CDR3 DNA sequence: TGTGCCAGCAGCATCGGGACTATCCTCTACAATGAGCAGTTCTTC.

In DNA, the CDR3 is TGTGCCGCCGGTGGGGGGGTACAGCCCCAGCATTTT. This codes for CAAGGGVQPQHF. The V and J genes are TRBV28 and TRBJ1-5, with D possibly TRBD1 on 5 matching bases. The ends were cut back, 11 bases at V and 7 bases at J, with 15 bases in the middle. This CDR3 comprises 12 residues. Germline V gene sequence: CDR1 MDHEN, CDR2 SYDVKM.

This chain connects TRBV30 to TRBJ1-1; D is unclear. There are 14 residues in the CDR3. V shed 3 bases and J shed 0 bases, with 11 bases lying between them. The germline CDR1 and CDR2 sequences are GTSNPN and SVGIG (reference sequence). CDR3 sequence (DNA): TGTGCCTGGAGCGGTCTAACCATGAACACTGAAGCTTTCTTT. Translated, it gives CAWSGLTMNTEAFF. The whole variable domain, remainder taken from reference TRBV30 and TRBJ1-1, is SQTIHQWPATLVQPVGSPLSLECTVEGTSNPNLYWYRQAAGRGLQLLFYSVGIGQISSEVPQNLSASRPQDRQFILSSKKLLLSDSGFYLCAWSGLTMNTEAFFGQGTRLTVV.

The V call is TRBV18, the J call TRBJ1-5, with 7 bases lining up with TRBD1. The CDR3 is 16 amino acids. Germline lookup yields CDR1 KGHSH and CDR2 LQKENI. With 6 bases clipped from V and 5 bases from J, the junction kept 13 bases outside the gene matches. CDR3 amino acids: CASSPSRQGIDQPQHF. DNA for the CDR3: TGTGCCAGCTCTCCCTCTCGACAGGGTATCGATCAGCCCCAGCATTTT.

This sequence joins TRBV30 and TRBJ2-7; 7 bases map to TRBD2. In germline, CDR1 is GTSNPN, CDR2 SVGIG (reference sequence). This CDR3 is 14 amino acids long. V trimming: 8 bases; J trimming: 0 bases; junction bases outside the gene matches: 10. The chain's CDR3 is CAPTTSWISYEQYF. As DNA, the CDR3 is TGTGCCCCAACGACTAGCTGGATCTCCTACGAGCAGTACTTC. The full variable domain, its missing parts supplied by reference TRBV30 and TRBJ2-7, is SQTIHQWPATLVQPVGSPLSLECTVEGTSNPNLYWYRQAAGRGLQLLFYSVGIGQISSEVPQNLSASRPQDRQFILSSKKLLLSDSGFYLCAPTTSWISYEQYFGPGTRLTVT.

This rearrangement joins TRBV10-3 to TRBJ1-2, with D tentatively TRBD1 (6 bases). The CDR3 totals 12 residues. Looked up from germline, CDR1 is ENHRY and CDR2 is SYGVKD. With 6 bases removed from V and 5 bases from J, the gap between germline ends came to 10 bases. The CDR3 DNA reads TGTGCCATCAGCGAGGACAGATATGGCTACACCTTC. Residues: CAISEDRYGYTF.

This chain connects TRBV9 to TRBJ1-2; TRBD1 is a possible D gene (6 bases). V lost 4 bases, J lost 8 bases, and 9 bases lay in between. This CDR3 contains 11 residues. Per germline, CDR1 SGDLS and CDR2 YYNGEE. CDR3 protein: CASSTGLGYTF. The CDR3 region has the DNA TGTGCCAGCAGCACAGGGTTAGGCTACACCTTC.

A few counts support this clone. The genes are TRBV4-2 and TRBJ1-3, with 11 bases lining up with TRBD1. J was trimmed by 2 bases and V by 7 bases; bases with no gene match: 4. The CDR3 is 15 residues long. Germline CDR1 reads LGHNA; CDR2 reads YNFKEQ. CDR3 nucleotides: TGTGCCAGCATCGCGGACAGGGGGCCTGGAAACACCATATATTTT. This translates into CASIADRGPGNTIYF.

The CDR3 DNA reads as TGTGCCAGCAGCCCCCGGGACAGGTCCTCGCATGGCTACACCTTC. Translating it yields CASSPRDRSSHGYTF. The genes are TRBV28 and TRBJ1-2; TRBD1 matches 8 bases. The CDR3 is 15 amino acids. V shed 6 bases, J shed 6 bases, and the junction held 12 bases outside the gene matches. Germline V CDR1 and CDR2: MDHEN, SYDVKM.

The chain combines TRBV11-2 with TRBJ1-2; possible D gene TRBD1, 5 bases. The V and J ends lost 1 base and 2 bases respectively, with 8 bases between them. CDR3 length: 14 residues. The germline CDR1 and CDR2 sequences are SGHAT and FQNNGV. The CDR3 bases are TGTGCCAGCAGCTTAGTGGCAGGGAACTATGGCTACACCTTC. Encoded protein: CASSLVAGNYGYTF.

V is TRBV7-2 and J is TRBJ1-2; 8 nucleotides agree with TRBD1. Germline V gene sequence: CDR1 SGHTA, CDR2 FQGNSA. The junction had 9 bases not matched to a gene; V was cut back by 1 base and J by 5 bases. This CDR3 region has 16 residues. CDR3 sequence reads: CASSLGRDRLEYGYTF. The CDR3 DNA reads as TGTGCCAGCAGCTTAGGCCGGGACAGGCTCGAGTATGGCTACACCTTC.

CDR3 DNA sequence: TGTGCCATCAGTGACGGGACTAGCCCATACAATGAGCAGTTCTTC. It is translated as CAISDGTSPYNEQFF. The gene calls are TRBV10-3 and TRBJ2-1, with 9 bases fitting TRBD2. Germline V gene sequence: CDR1 ENHRY, CDR2 SYGVKD. The CDR3 is made up of 15 amino acids. The ends lost 3 bases at V and 4 bases at J; junction bases unmatched: 4.

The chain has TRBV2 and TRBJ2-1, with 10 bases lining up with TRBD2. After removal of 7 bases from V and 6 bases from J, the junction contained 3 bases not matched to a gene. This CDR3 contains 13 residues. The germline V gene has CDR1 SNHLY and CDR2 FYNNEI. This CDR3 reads CASKEREGNEQFF. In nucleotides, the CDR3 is TGTGCCAGCAAAGAGCGGGAGGGCAATGAGCAGTTCTTC.

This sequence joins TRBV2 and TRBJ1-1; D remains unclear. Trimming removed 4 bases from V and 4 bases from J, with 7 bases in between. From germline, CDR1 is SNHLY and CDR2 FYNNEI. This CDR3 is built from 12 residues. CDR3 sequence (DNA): TGTGCCAGCAGTGGGGCAGGCACTGAAGCTTTCTTT. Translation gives CASSGAGTEAFF.

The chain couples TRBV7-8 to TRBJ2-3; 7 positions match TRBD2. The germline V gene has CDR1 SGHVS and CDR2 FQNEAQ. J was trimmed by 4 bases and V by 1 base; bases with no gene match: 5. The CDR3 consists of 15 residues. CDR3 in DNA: TGTGCCAGCAGCTTAGACGGGGGGTTCGCAGATACGCAGTATTTT. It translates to CASSLDGGFADTQYF.

In DNA form, the CDR3 reads TGTGCCAGCAGGATTGGAGGGGCCTCTGGAAACACCATATATTTT. Translating gives CASRIGGASGNTIYF. J is TRBJ1-3 and V is TRBV28; D possibly corresponds to TRBD1 (5 bases). The CDR3 is 15 amino acids. The V gene's germline CDR1 is MDHEN and CDR2 SYDVKM. Trimming removed 6 bases from V and 0 bases from J, with 12 bases in between.

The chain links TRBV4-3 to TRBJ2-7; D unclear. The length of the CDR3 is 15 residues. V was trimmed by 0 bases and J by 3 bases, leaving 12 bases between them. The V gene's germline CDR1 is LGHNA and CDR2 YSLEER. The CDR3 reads CASSQEVAFGYEQYF. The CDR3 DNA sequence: TGCGCCAGCAGCCAAGAGGTAGCCTTTGGCTACGAGCAGTACTTC.

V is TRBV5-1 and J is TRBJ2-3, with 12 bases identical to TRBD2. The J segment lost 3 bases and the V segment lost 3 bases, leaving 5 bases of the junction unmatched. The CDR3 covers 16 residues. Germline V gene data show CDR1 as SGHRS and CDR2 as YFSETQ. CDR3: CASSSGLAGNTDTQYF. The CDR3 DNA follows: TGCGCCAGCAGCTCCGGACTAGCGGGGAATACAGATACGCAGTATTTT.

DNA of the CDR3: TGTGCCAGCAGTCCGTTTAGCGGGAGGGCCGTAAACACCGGGGAGCTGTTTTTT. It translates to CASSPFSGRAVNTGELFF. The chain combines TRBV2 with TRBJ2-2, with 11 bases that match TRBD2. CDR3 length: 18 residues. From germline, CDR1 is SNHLY and CDR2 FYNNEI. Trimming took 5 bases from V and 2 from J; bases not matched to a gene: 10.

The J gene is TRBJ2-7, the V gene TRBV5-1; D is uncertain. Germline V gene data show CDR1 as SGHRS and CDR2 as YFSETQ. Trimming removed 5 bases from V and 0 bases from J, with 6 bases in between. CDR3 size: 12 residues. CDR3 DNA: TGCGCCAGCAGTCTGAGCTCCTACGAGCAGTACTTC. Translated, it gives CASSLSSYEQYF.

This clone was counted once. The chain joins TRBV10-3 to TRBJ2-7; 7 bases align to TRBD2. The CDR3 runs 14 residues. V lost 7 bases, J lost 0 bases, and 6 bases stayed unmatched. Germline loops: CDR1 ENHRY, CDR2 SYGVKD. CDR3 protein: CAIMMGGTSYEQYF. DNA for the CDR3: TGTGCCATCATGATGGGAGGGACCTCCTACGAGCAGTACTTC.

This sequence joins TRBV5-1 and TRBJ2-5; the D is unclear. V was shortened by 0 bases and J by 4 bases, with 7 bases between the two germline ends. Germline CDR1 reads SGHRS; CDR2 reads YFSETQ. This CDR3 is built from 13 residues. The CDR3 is CASSLGYGETQYF. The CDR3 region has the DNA TGCGCCAGCAGCTTGGGGTACGGAGAGACCCAGTACTTC.

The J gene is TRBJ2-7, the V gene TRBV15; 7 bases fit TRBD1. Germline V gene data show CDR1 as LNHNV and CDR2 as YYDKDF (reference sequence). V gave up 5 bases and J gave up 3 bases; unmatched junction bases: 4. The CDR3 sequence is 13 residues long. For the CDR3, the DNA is TGTGCCACCAGCGGGAGACAGGGCTACGAGCAGTACTTC. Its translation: CATSGRQGYEQYF.

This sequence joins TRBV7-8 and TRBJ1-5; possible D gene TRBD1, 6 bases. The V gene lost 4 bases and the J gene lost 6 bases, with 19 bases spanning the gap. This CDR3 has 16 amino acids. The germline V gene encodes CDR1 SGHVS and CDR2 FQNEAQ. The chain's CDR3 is CASSYKQGSGPQPQHF. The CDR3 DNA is TGTGCCAGCAGCTATAAACAGGGATCAGGCCCTCAGCCCCAGCATTTT.

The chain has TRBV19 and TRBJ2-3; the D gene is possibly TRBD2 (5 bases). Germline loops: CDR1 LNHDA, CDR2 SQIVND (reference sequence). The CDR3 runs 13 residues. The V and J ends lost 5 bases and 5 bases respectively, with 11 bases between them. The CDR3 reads CASSALDLDTQYF. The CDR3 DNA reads TGTGCCAGTAGTGCACTAGATCTAGATACGCAGTATTTT.

CDR3 in amino acids: CASSLGLANTEAFF. The DNA of the CDR3 is TGTGCCAGCAGCTTAGGACTGGCTAACACTGAAGCTTTCTTT. This chain links TRBV7-9 with TRBJ1-1, with no clear D. This CDR3 has 14 residues. Germline V gene lookup returns CDR1 SEHNR and CDR2 FQNEAQ (reference sequence). V lost 1 base to trimming and J lost 2 bases, with 8 bases between them.